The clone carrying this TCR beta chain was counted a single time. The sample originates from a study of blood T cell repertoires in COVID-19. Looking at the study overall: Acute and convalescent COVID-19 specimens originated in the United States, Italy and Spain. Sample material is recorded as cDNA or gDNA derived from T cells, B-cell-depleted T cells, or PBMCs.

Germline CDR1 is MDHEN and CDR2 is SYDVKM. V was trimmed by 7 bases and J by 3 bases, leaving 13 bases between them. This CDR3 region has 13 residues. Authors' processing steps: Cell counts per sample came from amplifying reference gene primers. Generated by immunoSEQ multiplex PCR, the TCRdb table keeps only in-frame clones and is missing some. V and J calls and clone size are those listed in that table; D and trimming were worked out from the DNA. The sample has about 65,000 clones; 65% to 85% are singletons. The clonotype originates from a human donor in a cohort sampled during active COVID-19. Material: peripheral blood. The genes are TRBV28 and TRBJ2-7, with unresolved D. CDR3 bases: TGTGCCAGCACCCACCCTAGAAACTACGAGCAGTACTTC. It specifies CASTHPRNYEQYF.